There are a few counts of the clone carrying this T cell receptor (beta chain). Its target is unknown. The data were obtained in a study of naive and memory T cell subsets. Both TRBC1 and TRBC2 were covered by a beta constant-region primer of two equimolar oligonucleotides. The ligated cDNA underwent four PCR rounds using SP2 and nested alpha and beta constant-region primers. A 12-nucleotide UMI and the SP2 primer were added to the cDNA 3' end by oligonucleotide ligation. TCRdb re-called the UMI-ligation and nested PCR reads through MiXCR, storing one row per CDR3 protein. This repertoire shows about 90,000 distinct CDR3 sequences, over 9% found once; its top ten account for approximately 0.14%. Study-wide findings and caveats: Over 90% of naive TCR sequences appeared only once after error correction, unlike memory subsets. Especially in CD8 cells, naive repertoires contained a few larger clonotypes, possibly CD45RA-re-expressing memory cells.

The sequence derives from a human donor in good health. Sequences were obtained from naive CD4+ T cells from blood.

Here the CDR3 DNA reads TGTGCCAGCAGCCGGGACAGCTACACCGGGGAGCTGTTTTTT. This sequence encodes CASSRDSYTGELFF. The chain has TRBV7-3 and TRBJ2-2; TRBD1 agrees at 7 bases. CDR1 SGHTA and CDR2 FQGTGA come from the germline V gene. Trimming took 5 bases from V and 3 from J; bases not matched to a gene: 3. The CDR3 extends over 14 amino acids.